This is a list of T cell receptor beta chains from one sample in a study of lymphopenia after photon versus proton radiotherapy. Produced via immunoSEQ multiplex PCR; TCRdb's table is partial and in-frame only. The sample lists roughly 150,000 clones, less than 90% occurring once. This specimen was peripheral blood, taken from a patient treated with photon-based radiotherapy. These receptors were obtained from a man in his fifties with gastric cancer. Each CDR3 is given with its conserved first and last residue. D genes are given only for firm matches. Rows may omit the clone size; those that give it use once, few, many or a size class.

V,J,D,size,CDR3,DNA
TRBV18,TRBJ2-5,.,.,CASQQGKQETQYF,TGTGCCAGCCAACAGGGAAAACAAGAGACCCAGTACTTC
TRBV7-2,TRBJ2-1,.,.,CASSFRAGYNEQFF,TGTGCCAGCAGCTTCCGGGCAGGGTACAATGAGCAGTTCTTC
TRBV15,TRBJ2-2,TRBD2,once,CATSRAPSGITGELFF,TGTGCCACCAGCAGAGCCCCTAGCGGGATCACCGGGGAGCTGTTTTTT
TRBV5-4,TRBJ1-4,TRBD1,.,CASSSRQGSEKLFF,TGTGCCAGCAGCTCCAGACAGGGAAGCGAAAAACTGTTTTTT
TRBV4-1,TRBJ2-7,.,.,CASSQAGGAYEQYF,TGCGCCAGCAGCCAAGCCGGCGGGGCCTACGAGCAGTACTTC
TRBV7-2,TRBJ2-3,.,.,CASSPRWGFTDTQYF,TGTGCCAGCAGCCCCCGATGGGGGTTCACAGATACGCAGTATTTT
TRBV30,TRBJ2-1,.,.,CAWQTDNEQFF,TGTGCCTGGCAAACAGACAATGAGCAGTTCTTC
TRBV7-3,TRBJ2-7,TRBD1,.,CASSDGTGVLWEQYF,TGTGCCAGCAGCGACGGCACAGGGGTCCTGTGGGAGCAGTACTTC
TRBV5-1,TRBJ2-7,TRBD1,.,CASSYRTGSYEQYF,TGCGCCAGCAGCTACCGGACAGGGTCGTACGAGCAGTACTTC
TRBV6-4,TRBJ1-5,TRBD1,.,CASRPEGGSNQPQHF,TGTGCCAGCAGACCCGAAGGGGGCAGCAATCAGCCCCAGCATTTT
TRBV15,TRBJ1-4,TRBD1,.,CATSRTGGYEKLFF,TGTGCCACCAGCAGGACAGGGGGTTATGAAAAACTGTTTTTT
TRBV10-3,TRBJ2-7,.,.,CAISEPGRIPHYEQYF,TGTGCCATCAGTGAACCGGGGAGGATCCCTCATTACGAGCAGTACTTC
TRBV4-2,TRBJ1-5,.,.,CASSQDLGNQPQHF,TGTGCCAGCAGCCAAGATTTAGGCAATCAGCCCCAGCATTTT
TRBV2,TRBJ2-7,.,.,CASRDRFYEQYF,TGTGCCAGCAGGGACCGATTCTACGAGCAGTACTTC
TRBV12-5,TRBJ2-1,TRBD1,few,CASGLRGSSYNEQFF,TGTGCTAGTGGCCTCAGGGGGAGCTCCTACAATGAGCAGTTCTTC
TRBV29-1,TRBJ2-1,TRBD2,.,CSIIRTSGKDEQFF,TGCAGCATAATTCGGACTAGCGGGAAGGATGAGCAGTTCTTC
TRBV11-2,TRBJ1-3,TRBD1,few,CASSRLQGAAGNTIYF,TGTGCCAGCAGCCGACTACAGGGGGCGGCTGGAAACACCATATATTTT
TRBV25-1,TRBJ1-1,.,few,CASSELRETSEAFF,TGTGCCAGCAGTGAATTAAGGGAGACCTCTGAAGCTTTCTTT
TRBV4-1,TRBJ1-5,.,.,CTSSQEGTGAGQPQHF,TGCACCAGCAGCCAAGAGGGGACGGGAGCGGGTCAGCCCCAGCATTTT
TRBV28,TRBJ2-2,TRBD1,.,CASNLLGQLSNTGELFF,TGTGCCAGCAACCTCTTGGGACAGCTCTCGAACACCGGGGAGCTGTTTTTT
TRBV5-4,TRBJ2-7,.,.,CASSLGSSDEQYF,TGTGCCAGCAGCTTGGGGAGCTCGGACGAGCAGTACTTC
TRBV30,TRBJ2-7,TRBD2,.,CAWSVIAGGGSEQYF,TGTGCCTGGAGTGTAATTGCGGGAGGTGGTTCGGAGCAGTACTTC
TRBV5-1,TRBJ1-1,TRBD1,.,CASSLRSRQGHLLNTEAFF,TGCGCCAGCAGCTTGAGGTCTAGACAGGGGCATTTACTGAACACTGAAGCTTTCTTT
TRBV19,TRBJ2-3,.,.,CASSVQSGAYTDTQYF,TGTGCCAGTAGCGTCCAAAGCGGAGCGTACACAGATACGCAGTATTTT
TRBV5-1,TRBJ2-7,.,.,CASSLVVGEGYEQYF,TGCGCCAGCAGCTTAGTGGTAGGGGAAGGATACGAGCAGTACTTC
TRBV27,TRBJ1-1,TRBD1,.,CASSFYPGTGLQTEAFF,TGTGCCAGCAGTTTTTATCCAGGGACAGGGTTACAGACTGAAGCTTTCTTT
TRBV28,TRBJ1-1,.,.,CASSSPASPMNTEAFF,TGTGCCAGCAGCTCCCCAGCTTCACCCATGAACACTGAAGCTTTCTTT
TRBV5-8,TRBJ2-5,.,.,CASSLGRAFHYETQYF,TGTGCCAGCAGCTTGGGGCGAGCTTTCCATTATGAGACCCAGTACTTC
TRBV15,TRBJ1-5,.,.,CATSRDDNSNQPQHF,TGTGCCACCAGCAGAGATGACAACAGCAATCAGCCCCAGCATTTT